This paragraph reports one T cell receptor (beta chain). Its target is unknown. The sample originates from a study of blood T cells in healthy people across ages. The study, taken as a whole, reports: A strong correlation was found between TCR beta diversity and the percentage of naive T cells. More naive CD4+ cells and higher diversity were found in long-lived than in aged donors. Estimates based on one million T cells were treated as lower bounds.

A sample-barcoded 5' primer and a J-beta primer mix were used in a second PCR of about 7 to 11 cycles. Every cDNA molecule bore a tag from a template-switch adaptor containing 12 random nucleotides. TCRdb ran MiXCR on the 5' RACE reads and lists one entry per CDR3 protein. This table has approximately 1.5 million distinct CDR3 sequences, roughly a third appearing once. Germline V gene sequence: CDR1 MNHNY, CDR2 SVGAGI (reference sequence). The CDR3 runs to 11 residues. Deletions cut 7 bases from V and 10 bases from J, with 11 bases between. Sequenced: blood. This chain joins TRBV6-6 and TRBJ2-1; possible D gene TRBD1, 6 bases. The source of this sequence is a woman aged 25-40 years in good health. The CDR3 reads CASTQRGEQFF. The CDR3 nucleotides are TGTGCCAGCACTCAAAGGGGGGAGCAGTTCTTC.